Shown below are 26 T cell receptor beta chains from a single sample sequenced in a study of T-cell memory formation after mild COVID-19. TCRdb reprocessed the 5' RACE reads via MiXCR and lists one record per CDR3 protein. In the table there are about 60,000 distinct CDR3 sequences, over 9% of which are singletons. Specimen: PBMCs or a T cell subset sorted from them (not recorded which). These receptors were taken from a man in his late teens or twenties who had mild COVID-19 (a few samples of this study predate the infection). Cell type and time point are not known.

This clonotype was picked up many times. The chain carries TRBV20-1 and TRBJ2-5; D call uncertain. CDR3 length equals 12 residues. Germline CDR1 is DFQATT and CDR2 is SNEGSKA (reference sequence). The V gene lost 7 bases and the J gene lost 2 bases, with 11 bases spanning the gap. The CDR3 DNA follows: TGCAGTGGGCCGGACGGGCAAGAGACCCAGTACTTC. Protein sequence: CSGPDGQETQYF.

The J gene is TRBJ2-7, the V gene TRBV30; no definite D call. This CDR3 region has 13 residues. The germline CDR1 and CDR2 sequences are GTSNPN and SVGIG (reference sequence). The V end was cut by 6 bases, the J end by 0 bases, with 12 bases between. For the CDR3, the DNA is TGTGCCTGCCAAAAAGGAAGCTCCTACGAGCAGTACTTC. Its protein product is CACQKGSSYEQYF.

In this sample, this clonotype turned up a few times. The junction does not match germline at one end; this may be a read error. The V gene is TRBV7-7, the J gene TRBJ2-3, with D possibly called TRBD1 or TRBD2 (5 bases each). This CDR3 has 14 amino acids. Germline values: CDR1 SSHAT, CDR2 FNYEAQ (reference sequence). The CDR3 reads CASSSRGHTDTQYF. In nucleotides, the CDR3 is TGTGCTAGCAGCTCCCGGGGCCACACAGATACGCAGTATTTT.

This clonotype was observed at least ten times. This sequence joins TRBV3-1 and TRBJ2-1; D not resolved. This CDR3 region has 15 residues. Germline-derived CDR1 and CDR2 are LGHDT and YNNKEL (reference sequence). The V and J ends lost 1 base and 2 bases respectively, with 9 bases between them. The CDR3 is CASSQGPQTYNEQFF. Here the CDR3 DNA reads TGTGCCAGCAGCCAAGGTCCACAGACCTACAATGAGCAGTTCTTC.

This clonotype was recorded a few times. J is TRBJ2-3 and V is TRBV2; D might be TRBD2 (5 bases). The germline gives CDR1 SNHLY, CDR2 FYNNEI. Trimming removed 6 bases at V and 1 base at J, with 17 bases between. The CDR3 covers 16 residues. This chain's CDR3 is CASRNTGNRGTDTQYF. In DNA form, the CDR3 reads TGTGCCAGCAGGAACACGGGGAATAGGGGCACAGATACGCAGTATTTT.

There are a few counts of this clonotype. The CDR3 DNA reads as TGTGCCAGCAGTCACACACAGGATTCACCCCTCCACTTT. This codes for CASSHTQDSPLHF. The V call is TRBV27, the J call TRBJ1-6; a possible D gene is TRBD1 (5 bases). V lost 5 bases and J 8 bases, leaving 10 bases between the germline ends. The CDR3 covers 13 residues. CDR1 is MNHEY, CDR2 SMNVEV, per germline (reference sequence).

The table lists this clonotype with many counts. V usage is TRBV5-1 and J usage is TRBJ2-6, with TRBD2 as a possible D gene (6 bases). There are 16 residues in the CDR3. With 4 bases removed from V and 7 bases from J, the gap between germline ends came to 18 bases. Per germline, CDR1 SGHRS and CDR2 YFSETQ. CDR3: CASSPEGRSGANVLTF. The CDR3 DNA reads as TGCGCCAGCAGCCCTGAAGGGAGGAGTGGAGCCAACGTCCTGACTTTC. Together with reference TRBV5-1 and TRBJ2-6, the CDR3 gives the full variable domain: KAGVTQTPRYLIKTRGQQVTLSCSPISGHRSVSWYQQTPGQGLQFLFEYFSETQRNKGNFPGRFSGRQFSNSRSEMNVSTLELGDSALYLCASSPEGRSGANVLTFGAGSRLTVL.

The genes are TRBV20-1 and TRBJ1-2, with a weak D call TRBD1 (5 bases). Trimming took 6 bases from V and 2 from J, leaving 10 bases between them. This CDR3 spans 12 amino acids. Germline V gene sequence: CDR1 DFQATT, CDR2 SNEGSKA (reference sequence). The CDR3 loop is CSARWGNYGYTF. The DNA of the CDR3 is TGCAGTGCCAGATGGGGGAACTATGGCTACACCTTC.

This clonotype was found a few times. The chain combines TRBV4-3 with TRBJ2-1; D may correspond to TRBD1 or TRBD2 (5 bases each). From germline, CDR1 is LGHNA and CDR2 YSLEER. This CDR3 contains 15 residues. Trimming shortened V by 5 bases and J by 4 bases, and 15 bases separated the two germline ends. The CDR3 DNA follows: TGCGCCAGCAGCGGTGGGACGGCCCGATACAATGAGCAGTTCTTC. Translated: CASSGGTARYNEQFF.

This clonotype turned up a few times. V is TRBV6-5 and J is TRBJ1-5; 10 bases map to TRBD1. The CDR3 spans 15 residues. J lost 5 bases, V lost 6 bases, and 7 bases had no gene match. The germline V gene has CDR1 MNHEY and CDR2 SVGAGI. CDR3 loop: CASSLTGGAYQPQHF. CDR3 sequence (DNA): TGTGCCAGCAGCCTGACAGGGGGCGCATATCAGCCCCAGCATTTT.

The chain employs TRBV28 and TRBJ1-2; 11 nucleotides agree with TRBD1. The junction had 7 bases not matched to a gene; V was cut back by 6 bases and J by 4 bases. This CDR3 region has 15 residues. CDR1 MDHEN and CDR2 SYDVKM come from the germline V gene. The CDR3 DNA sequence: TGTGCCAGCAGAACCGGGACAGGGGGAGCCTATGGCTACACCTTC. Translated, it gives CASRTGTGGAYGYTF.

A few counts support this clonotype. In DNA, the CDR3 is TGCGCCAGCAGCCGGAGCTCTGGGGCCAACGTCCTGACTTTC. Its protein is CASSRSSGANVLTF. The chain has TRBV4-3 and TRBJ2-6, with D uncertain. The CDR3 has 14 residues. The V gene's germline CDR1 is LGHNA and CDR2 YSLEER. V lost 4 bases and J 0 bases, leaving 4 bases between the germline ends.

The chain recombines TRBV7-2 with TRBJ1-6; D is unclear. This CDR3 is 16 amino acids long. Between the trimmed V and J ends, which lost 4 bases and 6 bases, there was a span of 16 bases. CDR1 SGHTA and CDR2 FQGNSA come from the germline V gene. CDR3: CASSSTSGNLNSPLHF. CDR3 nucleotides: TGTGCCAGCAGCTCCACATCGGGAAACCTTAATTCACCCCTCCACTTT.

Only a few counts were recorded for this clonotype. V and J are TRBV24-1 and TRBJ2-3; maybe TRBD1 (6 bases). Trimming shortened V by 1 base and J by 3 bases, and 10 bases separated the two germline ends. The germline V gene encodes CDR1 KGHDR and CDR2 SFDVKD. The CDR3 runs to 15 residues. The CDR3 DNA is TGTGCCACCAGTGATTTCGCGCAGGGGACAGATACGCAGTATTTT. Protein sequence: CATSDFAQGTDTQYF.

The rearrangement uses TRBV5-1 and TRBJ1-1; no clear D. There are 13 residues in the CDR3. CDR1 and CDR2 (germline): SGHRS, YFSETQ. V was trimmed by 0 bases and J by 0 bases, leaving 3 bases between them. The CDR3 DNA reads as TGCGCCAGCAGCTTGGATTTGAACACTGAAGCTTTCTTT. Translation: CASSLDLNTEAFF.

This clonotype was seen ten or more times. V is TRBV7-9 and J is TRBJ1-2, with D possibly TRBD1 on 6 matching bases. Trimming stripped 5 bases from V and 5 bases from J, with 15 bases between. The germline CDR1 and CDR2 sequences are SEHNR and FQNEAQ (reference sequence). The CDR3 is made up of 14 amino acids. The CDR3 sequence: CASSPRDIHYGYTF. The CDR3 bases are TGTGCCAGCAGCCCGAGGGACATCCATTATGGCTACACCTTC.

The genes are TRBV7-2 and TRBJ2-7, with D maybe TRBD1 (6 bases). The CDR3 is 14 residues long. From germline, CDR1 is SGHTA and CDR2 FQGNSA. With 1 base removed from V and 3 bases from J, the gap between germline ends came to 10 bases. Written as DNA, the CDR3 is TGTGCCAGCAGCTTAGTTGGGGGCGTCTACGAGCAGTACTTC. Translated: CASSLVGGVYEQYF.

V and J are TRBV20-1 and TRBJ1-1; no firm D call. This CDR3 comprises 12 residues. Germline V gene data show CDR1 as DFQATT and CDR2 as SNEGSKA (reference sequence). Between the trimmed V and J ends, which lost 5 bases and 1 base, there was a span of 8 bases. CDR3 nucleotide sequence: TGCAGTGCTTTTGACGCGAACACTGAAGCTTTCTTT. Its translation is CSAFDANTEAFF.

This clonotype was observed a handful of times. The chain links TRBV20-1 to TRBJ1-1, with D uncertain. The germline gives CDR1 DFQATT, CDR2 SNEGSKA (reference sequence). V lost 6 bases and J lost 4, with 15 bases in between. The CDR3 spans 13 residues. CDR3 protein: CSAPPDWGTEAFF. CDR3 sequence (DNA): TGCAGTGCCCCGCCGGATTGGGGCACTGAAGCTTTCTTT.

The CDR3 protein is CASSQDRNYGYTF. The CDR3 region has the DNA TGTGCCAGCTCACAGGACAGGAACTATGGCTACACCTTC. This chain connects TRBV18 to TRBJ1-2, with 7 bases lining up with TRBD1. The junction had 1 base not matched to a gene; V was cut back by 4 bases and J by 2 bases. The CDR3 loop spans 13 amino acids. Germline values: CDR1 KGHSH, CDR2 LQKENI.

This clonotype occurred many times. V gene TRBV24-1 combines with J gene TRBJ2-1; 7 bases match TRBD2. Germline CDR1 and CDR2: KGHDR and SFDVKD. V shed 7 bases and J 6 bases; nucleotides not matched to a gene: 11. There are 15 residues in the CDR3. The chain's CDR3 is CATSRGEFFGNEQFF. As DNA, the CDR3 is TGTGCCACCAGCCGGGGGGAGTTTTTCGGCAATGAGCAGTTCTTC.

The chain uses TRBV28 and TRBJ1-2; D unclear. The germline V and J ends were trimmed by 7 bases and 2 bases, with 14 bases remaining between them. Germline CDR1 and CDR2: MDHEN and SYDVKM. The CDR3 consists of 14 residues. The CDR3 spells CASTLNRSNYGYTF. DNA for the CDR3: TGTGCCAGCACCCTAAACAGATCCAACTATGGCTACACCTTC.

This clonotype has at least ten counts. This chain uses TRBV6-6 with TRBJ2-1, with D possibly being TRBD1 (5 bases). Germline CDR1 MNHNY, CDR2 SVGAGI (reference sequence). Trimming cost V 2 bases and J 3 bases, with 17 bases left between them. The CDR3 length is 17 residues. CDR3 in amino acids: CASSYPRSGKSYNEQFF. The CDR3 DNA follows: TGTGCCAGCAGTTACCCAAGGTCAGGGAAGAGCTACAATGAGCAGTTCTTC.

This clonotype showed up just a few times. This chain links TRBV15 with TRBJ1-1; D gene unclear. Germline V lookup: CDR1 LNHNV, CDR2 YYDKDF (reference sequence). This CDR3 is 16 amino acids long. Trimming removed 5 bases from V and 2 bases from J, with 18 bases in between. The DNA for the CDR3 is TGTGCCACCAGCTCCCCTCGGGAGGCCCCAAACACTGAAGCTTTCTTT. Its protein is CATSSPREAPNTEAFF. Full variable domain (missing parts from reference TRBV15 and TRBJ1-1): DAMVIQNPRYQVTQFGKPVTLSCSQTLNHNVMYWYQQKSSQAPKLLFHYYDKDFNNEADTPDNFQSRRPNTSFCFLDIRSPGLGDTAMYLCATSSPREAPNTEAFFGQGTRLTVV.

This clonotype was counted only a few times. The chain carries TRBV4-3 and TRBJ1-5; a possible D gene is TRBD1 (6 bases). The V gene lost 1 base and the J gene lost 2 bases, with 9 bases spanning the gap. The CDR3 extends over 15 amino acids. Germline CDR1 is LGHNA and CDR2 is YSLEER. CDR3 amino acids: CASSQAPGGNQPQHF. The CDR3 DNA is TGCGCCAGCAGCCAAGCTCCAGGGGGCAATCAGCCCCAGCATTTT.

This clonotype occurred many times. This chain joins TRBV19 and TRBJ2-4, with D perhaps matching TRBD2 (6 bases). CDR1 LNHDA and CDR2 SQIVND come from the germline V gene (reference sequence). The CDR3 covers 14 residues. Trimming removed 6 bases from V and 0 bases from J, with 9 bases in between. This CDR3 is CASRRDLAKNIQYF. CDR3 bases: TGTGCCAGTAGGCGGGACCTAGCCAAAAACATTCAGTACTTC.